The TCR beta chain described here comes from a study of T cell responses to AZD1222 COVID-19 vaccine. Whole-study findings and limits: Along spike, vaccine-associated CD4 TCRs were found throughout, with dominance at 160-218 and 743-854.

The repertoire was sequenced with immunoSEQ multiplex PCR; TCRdb's copy has only in-frame clones and lacks some. Of some 110,000 clones listed, 88% are singletons. In regard to this clone: Its antigen is not known.

The CDR3 is 15 amino acids. The gene calls are TRBV1 and TRBJ2-6; the D segment call TRBD2 is taken from the table without a DNA check. TRBV1 corresponds to a pseudogene. The source material was peripheral blood, sampled on day 0 of AZD1222 vaccination. This receptor was identified in an adult in good health. This CDR3 is CTSSDRGSGANVLTF. CDR3 coding DNA: TGCACCAGCAGCGACCGGGGTTCTGGGGCCAACGTCCTGACTTTC.